These T cell receptor beta chains were read from a single sample in a study of cytomegalovirus exposure and HLA in healthy donors. TCRdb's table, derived via immunoSEQ multiplex PCR, lists solely in-frame clones and lacks some. The sample has 100,000 to 120,000 clones, approximately 82% seen once. The material sequenced was PBMCs. All receptors come from a man under 40 in good health and CMV-seropositive. CDR3s include the opening cysteine and the closing phenylalanine or tryptophan. Fields, in order: D gene, clone size, J gene, V gene, CDR3 protein. The D gene is left open where the match is weak. Only part of the rows carry a size: once, few, many, or a class if the clone is expanded.

>TRBD2|NA|TRBJ2-7|TRBV5-1
CASRQGPTGSGTSYEQYF
>TRBD2|NA|TRBJ2-2|TRBV7-9
CASTRGVAAGPPNTGELFF
>NA|once|NA|TRBV6-1
CASRPPGSPYYEQYF
>TRBD2|NA|TRBJ2-5|TRBV5-6
CASSPLAGGRETQYF
>NA|NA|TRBJ2-7|TRBV15
CATSRTGGDLPEQYF
>TRBD1|few|TRBJ1-6|TRBV6-1
CASRGQINNSPLHF
>TRBD2|NA|TRBJ2-1|TRBV6-5
CASSYERGGLNEQFF
>TRBD1|NA|TRBJ1-2|TRBV4-3
CASSQGRGQYDGYTF
>NA|NA|TRBJ2-7|TRBV9
CASSVAVGRTYEQYF
>NA|once|TRBJ2-1|TRBV6-5
CASSHRTDNEQFF
>NA|NA|TRBJ1-5|TRBV6-5
CASSTSGQPQHF
>TRBD1|NA|TRBJ2-3|TRBV5-8
CASSLGTGSSTDTQYF
>NA|NA|TRBJ1-2|TRBV6-5
CASSYSIGTSGYTF
>TRBD1|once|TRBJ2-1|TRBV27
CASSLGTGVYNEQFF
>TRBD2|NA|TRBJ2-7|TRBV19
CASSIGLAGSEQYF
>TRBD1|NA|TRBJ2-7|TRBV18
CASSPPGGQGSSYEQYF
>NA|NA|TRBJ2-5|TRBV18
CASSQGSEETQYF